The T cell receptor (beta chain) described here comes from a study of shared clonotypes between healthy human individuals. Study-level background: Donors, aged 18 to 49, were two women and a few men. Study results and caveats: When compared with the clonotypes that were shared by all four sorted-subset donors, the non-shared clonotypes turned out to have lower generation probabilities. Roughly 5% was the fraction of naive CD4 clonotypes found shared across several donors.

Regarding this clone: Its antigen is unknown.

Clones were read by immunoSEQ multiplex PCR, and TCRdb kept only the in-frame ones, dropping some. The data show about 2 million clones, with over 85% seen just once and 0.1% to 0.15% held by the top ten. The CDR3 runs 17 residues. With 2 bases removed from V and 0 bases from J, the gap between germline ends came to 14 bases. Germline V gene data show CDR1 as MNHNS and CDR2 as SASEGT. The clonotype was recovered from a young man in good health. The genes are TRBV6-1 and TRBJ2-1, with a possible D match to TRBD2 (5 bases). Sequencing was carried out using naive CD4+ T cells sorted from blood. The subset here: CD45RA+ positively selected. CDR3 region: CASSEPQRVGSYNEQFF. The CDR3 nucleotides are TGTGCCAGCAGTGAACCGCAGAGGGTCGGCTCCTACAATGAGCAGTTCTTC.